The source of this T cell receptor (beta chain) is a study of T cell repertoires in cytomegalovirus infection. Study-level information: Indications of both CMV infection and matching HLA type were provided by public TCR beta signatures.

A remark on this clonotype: Its antigen is currently unknown.

TCRdb called the reads again in MiXCR, with one record for every CDR3 protein. The table shows some 400,000 distinct CDR3 sequences, with around 18% occurring only once. Study results and caveats: Carriers of CMV plus the relevant HLA were identified by cumulative public TCR beta family frequency.

V dropped 2 bases and J dropped 0 bases, with 19 bases sitting between them. The CDR3 has 17 amino acids. Germline CDR1 and CDR2: DFQATT and SNEGSKA (reference sequence). Input material: PBMCs. The TCR comes from a human donor in good health (CMV status not recorded). Some clones in this sample may be carry-over from other donors' samples. The V and J genes are TRBV20-1 and TRBJ1-2; no clear D. CDR3 region: CSARNLARTEANYGYTF. The CDR3, as DNA: TGCAGTGCTAGAAACCTCGCTCGGACGGAAGCTAACTATGGCTACACCTTC.